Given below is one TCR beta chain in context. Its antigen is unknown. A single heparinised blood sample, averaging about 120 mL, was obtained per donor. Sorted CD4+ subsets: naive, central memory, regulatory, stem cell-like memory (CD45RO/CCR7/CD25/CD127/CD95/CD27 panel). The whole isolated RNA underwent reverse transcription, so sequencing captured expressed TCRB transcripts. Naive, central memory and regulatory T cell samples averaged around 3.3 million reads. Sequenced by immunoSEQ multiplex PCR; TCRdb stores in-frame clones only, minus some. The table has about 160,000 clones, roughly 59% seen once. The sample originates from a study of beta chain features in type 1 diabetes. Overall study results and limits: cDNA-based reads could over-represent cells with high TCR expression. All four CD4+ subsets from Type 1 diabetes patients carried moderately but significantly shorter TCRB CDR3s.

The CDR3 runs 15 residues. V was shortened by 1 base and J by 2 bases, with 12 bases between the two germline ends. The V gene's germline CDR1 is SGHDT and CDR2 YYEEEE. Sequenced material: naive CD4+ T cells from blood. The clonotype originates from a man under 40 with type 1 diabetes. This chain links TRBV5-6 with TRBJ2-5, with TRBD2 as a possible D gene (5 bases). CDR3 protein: CASSLPGRTQETQYF. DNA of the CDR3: TGTGCCAGCAGCTTGCCCGGCAGGACTCAAGAGACCCAGTACTTC.